This T cell receptor beta chain was observed in a study of response to subunit inactivated influenza vaccine. General study results and limits: Authors suggested that a seasonal influenza vaccination recruits few new T cells each time.

V gave up 4 bases and J gave up 2 bases, with 9 bases separating them. The CDR3 length is 13 residues. In germline, CDR1 is SGHRS, CDR2 YFSETQ. Remarks on this clonotype: Its cognate antigen is unknown.

TCRdb called the RT-PCR reads again in MiXCR, with one record for every CDR3 protein. The sample has around 520,000 distinct CDR3 sequences, about 25% seen once. Sequenced material: CD4+ T cells sorted from PBMCs, taken 5 days after vaccination. The genes are TRBV5-1 and TRBJ2-5, with a weak D call TRBD1 (6 bases). The sequence was collected from a man in his fifties or sixties who received an inactivated influenza vaccine. The CDR3 region has the DNA TGCGCCAGCAGCGTCCAGGGGCAAGAGACCCAGTACTTC. Amino acid sequence: CASSVQGQETQYF.